Sequencing of this T cell receptor (beta chain) was carried out in a study of blood T cell repertoires in COVID-19. Study processing details: The authors estimated nucleated cell counts from reference gene primer amplification. Some clones are missing from TCRdb's copy, which holds only in-frame ones; the method was immunoSEQ multiplex PCR. V, J and clone size are those of that table, while D and trimming were read from the DNA. The sample yields approximately 470,000 clones, about nine tenths seen once. Participants, about 18 to 90 years old, spanned some 23 US areas. Cohort assignment relied on participant-reported clinical history. The CDR3 extends over 15 amino acids. Germline lookup yields CDR1 SGHTA and CDR2 FQGTGA. V lost 2 bases to trimming and J lost 8 bases, with 15 bases between them.

V is TRBV7-3 and J is TRBJ1-4; D is unresolved. The sequence was obtained from a woman aged 18-29 years who had recovered from COVID-19. The sample taken for sequencing was PBMCs or T cells enriched from blood (not recorded which). Here the CDR3 DNA reads TGTGCCAGCAGCTTACAGGTCAGGTCAATCGAAAAACTGTTTTTT. This codes for CASSLQVRSIEKLFF.